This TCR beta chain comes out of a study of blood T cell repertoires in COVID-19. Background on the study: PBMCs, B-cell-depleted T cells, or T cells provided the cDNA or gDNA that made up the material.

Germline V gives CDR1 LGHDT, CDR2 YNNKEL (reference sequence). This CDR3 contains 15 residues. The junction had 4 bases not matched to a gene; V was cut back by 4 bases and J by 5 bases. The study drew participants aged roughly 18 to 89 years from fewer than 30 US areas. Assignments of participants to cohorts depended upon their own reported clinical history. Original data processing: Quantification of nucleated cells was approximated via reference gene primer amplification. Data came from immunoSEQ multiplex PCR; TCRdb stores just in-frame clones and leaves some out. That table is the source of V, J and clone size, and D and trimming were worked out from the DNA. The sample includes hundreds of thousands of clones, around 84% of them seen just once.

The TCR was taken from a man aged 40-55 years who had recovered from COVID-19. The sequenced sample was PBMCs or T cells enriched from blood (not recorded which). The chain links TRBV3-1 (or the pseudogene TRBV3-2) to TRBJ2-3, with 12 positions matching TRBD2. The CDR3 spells CASSPLAGGRDTQYF. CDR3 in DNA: TGTGCCAGCAGCCCTCTAGCGGGGGGGAGAGATACGCAGTATTTT.